One sample yielded the 19 T cell receptor beta chains listed below, sequenced in a study of blood T cell repertoires in COVID-19. Profiling relied on immunoSEQ multiplex PCR, and the TCRdb table lists in-frame clones only, not all of them. This sample carries 98,000 or so clones, less than 85% of them seen once, and the ten largest clones take roughly 2%. Sequencing input: peripheral blood. These TCRs come from a woman aged 40 to 50 with acute or convalescent COVID-19.

The chain recombines TRBV29-1 with TRBJ2-1; the D gene is possibly TRBD1 (6 bases). Trimming removed 5 bases at V and 4 bases at J, with 15 bases between. Per the germline V gene, CDR1 is SQVTM and CDR2 is ANQGSEA. This CDR3 has 14 amino acids. CDR3 residues: CSVRAGAQYNEQFF. In DNA form, the CDR3 reads TGCAGCGTTAGGGCAGGGGCCCAATACAATGAGCAGTTCTTC.

The chain couples TRBV7-9 to TRBJ2-1, with 8 nucleotides matching TRBD2. The CDR3 extends over 15 amino acids. V trimming: 5 bases; J trimming: 7 bases; junction bases outside the gene matches: 10. Germline lookup yields CDR1 SEHNR and CDR2 FQNEAQ (reference sequence). The CDR3 DNA is TGTGCCAGCAGCCCACGCGGGGGGCCGGAGAATGAGCAGTTCTTC. Residues: CASSPRGGPENEQFF.

The rearrangement links TRBV4-2 to TRBJ2-2, with 7 bases that match TRBD1. The CDR3 is 17 residues long. The junction had 7 bases not matched to a gene; V was cut back by 0 bases and J by 3 bases. Germline CDR1 and CDR2: LGHNA and YNFKEQ. The DNA of the CDR3 is TGTGCCAGCAGCCAAGATATTAGAGGGGGCGACACCGGGGAGCTGTTTTTT. This translates into CASSQDIRGGDTGELFF.

The chain is built from TRBV4-2 and TRBJ2-5; 12 positions match TRBD2. CDR1 and CDR2 (germline): LGHNA, YNFKEQ. J was trimmed by 2 bases and V by 0 bases; bases with no gene match: 10. The CDR3 runs to 19 residues. CDR3 region: CASSQDTASGGAGQETQYF. The CDR3, as DNA: TGTGCCAGCAGCCAAGATACGGCTAGCGGGGGGGCCGGGCAAGAGACCCAGTACTTC.

This clone has only one observation. This chain links TRBV30 with TRBJ1-5, with no clear D. CDR1 is GTSNPN, CDR2 SVGIG, per germline (reference sequence). V was shortened by 0 bases and J by 6 bases, with 12 bases between the two germline ends. This CDR3 has 14 amino acids. The CDR3 coding sequence is TGTGCCTGGAGTGTAGGAATTGGCGGTCAGCCCCAGCATTTT. Translating gives CAWSVGIGGQPQHF.

V gene TRBV19 combines with J gene TRBJ2-1, with D maybe TRBD1 (6 bases). V was trimmed by 5 bases and J by 6 bases, leaving 11 bases between them. The CDR3 totals 13 residues. Germline V lookup: CDR1 LNHDA, CDR2 SQIVND (reference sequence). DNA for the CDR3: TGTGCCAGTAGTTTGGGACACCTCAATGAGCAGTTCTTC. Translating it yields CASSLGHLNEQFF.

The CDR3 reads CSRTGSYEQYF. CDR3 in DNA: TGCAGCCGGACAGGTTCCTACGAGCAGTACTTC. The chain combines TRBV20-1 with TRBJ2-7; 7 bases map to TRBD1. The CDR3 loop spans 11 amino acids. Germline values: CDR1 DFQATT, CDR2 SNEGSKA (reference sequence).

This chain connects TRBV7-2 to TRBJ2-7, with TRBD1 matching 9 bases. Germline lookup yields CDR1 SGHTA and CDR2 FQGNSA. J gave up 5 bases and V 5 bases, and 4 bases lay outside the gene matches. CDR3 length equals 13 residues. The CDR3 DNA is TGTGCCAGCAGCCGGGGACAGGGAGACGAGCAGTACTTC. Amino acids: CASSRGQGDEQYF.

This clone was seen ten or more times. This sequence joins TRBV12-5 and TRBJ2-7; 7 bases line up with TRBD1. In germline, CDR1 is LGHNT, CDR2 FRNRAP. The CDR3 sequence is 12 residues long. V lost 5 bases to trimming and J lost 6 bases; unmatched junction nucleotides: 4. In nucleotides, the CDR3 is TGTGCTAGTGGTCTGACAGGGTTCGAGCAGTACTTC. Translation: CASGLTGFEQYF.

The rearrangement links TRBV19 to TRBJ1-6; D gene uncertain. Trimming took 0 bases from V and 10 from J, leaving 10 bases between them. CDR1 and CDR2 (germline): LNHDA, SQIVND (reference sequence). The CDR3 has 14 amino acids. The CDR3 DNA sequence: TGTGCCAGTAGTATAGATCCAGGTGGCTCACCCCTCCACTTT. It encodes CASSIDPGGSPLHF.

The chain is built from TRBV7-9 and TRBJ2-7; 11 bases match TRBD1. In germline, CDR1 is SEHNR, CDR2 FQNEAQ (reference sequence). V lost 5 bases, J lost 2 bases, and 5 bases stayed unmatched. CDR3 length: 15 amino acids. The CDR3 sequence is CASSRGQGAPYEQYF. The CDR3 coding sequence is TGTGCCAGCAGCCGAGGACAGGGGGCCCCCTACGAGCAGTACTTC.

The chain employs TRBV20-1 and TRBJ2-7; 7 nucleotides agree with TRBD2. Germline CDR1 DFQATT, CDR2 SNEGSKA (reference sequence). J was trimmed by 0 bases and V by 3 bases; bases with no gene match: 2. The CDR3 has 13 amino acids. The CDR3 sequence: CSASGTTSYEQYF. The CDR3 bases are TGCAGTGCTAGTGGGACTACCTCCTACGAGCAGTACTTC.

This chain joins TRBV7-8 and TRBJ1-6, with a possible D match to TRBD1 (6 bases). The V end was cut by 0 bases, the J end by 4 bases, with 16 bases between. The germline V gene has CDR1 SGHVS and CDR2 FQNEAQ. CDR3 length equals 18 residues. The CDR3 bases are TGTGCCAGCAGCTTAGCGGCGGGGGCAGGCGGGTATAATTCACCCCTCCACTTT. This sequence encodes CASSLAAGAGGYNSPLHF.

The chain is built from TRBV2 and TRBJ2-3; 7 nucleotides agree with TRBD2. V lost 7 bases, J lost 2 bases, and 6 bases stayed unmatched. This CDR3 spans 14 amino acids. Germline values: CDR1 SNHLY, CDR2 FYNNEI. As DNA, the CDR3 is TGTGCCAGCAATCGGGACTACTACACAGATACGCAGTATTTT. Translated: CASNRDYYTDTQYF.

V is TRBV5-1 and J is TRBJ2-7; 12 bases are a match to TRBD1. This CDR3 has 14 residues. V was pared by 0 bases and J by 7 bases, with 2 bases of the junction left unmatched. From germline, CDR1 is SGHRS and CDR2 YFSETQ. The CDR3 sequence: CASSLGDRGPEQYF. In nucleotides, the CDR3 is TGCGCCAGCAGCTTGGGGGACAGGGGGCCGGAGCAGTACTTC.

This sequence joins TRBV7-9 and TRBJ1-3, with 8 bases aligning to TRBD1. The V gene end was trimmed by 2 bases and the J gene end by 4 bases; junction bases not matched to a gene: 4. Germline values: CDR1 SEHNR, CDR2 FQNEAQ (reference sequence). The CDR3 spans 15 residues. The CDR3 spells CASSLMQGAGNTIYF. CDR3 sequence (DNA): TGTGCCAGCAGCTTAATGCAGGGGGCGGGAAACACCATATATTTT.

The chain couples TRBV6-4 to TRBJ1-5; no firm D call. CDR3 length: 13 amino acids. Germline CDR1 MRHNA, CDR2 SNTAGT. The V gene lost 5 bases and the J gene lost 4 bases, with 9 bases spanning the gap. The chain's CDR3 is CASSSDKNQPQHF. In nucleotides, the CDR3 is TGTGCCAGCAGTTCCGACAAAAATCAGCCCCAGCATTTT.

The rearrangement uses TRBV6-5 and TRBJ2-7; D ambiguous. V lost 7 bases to trimming and J lost 3 bases, with 4 bases between them. Germline loops: CDR1 MNHEY, CDR2 SVGAGI. The CDR3 extends over 10 amino acids. As DNA, the CDR3 is TGTGCCAGCAAGAGCTACGAGCAGTACTTC. Translation: CASKSYEQYF.

This chain joins TRBV7-9 and TRBJ2-2, with a tentative D call TRBD2 (5 bases). Trimming cost V 5 bases and J 5 bases, with 15 bases left between them. The germline V gene has CDR1 SEHNR and CDR2 FQNEAQ (reference sequence). The CDR3 is 15 residues long. The CDR3: CASSAPNLATGELFF. The CDR3 region has the DNA TGTGCCAGCAGCGCCCCTAATCTAGCAACCGGGGAGCTGTTTTTT.